This TCR beta chain originates from a study of beta chain features in type 1 diabetes. Findings and caveats of the study: Patients with Type 1 diabetes showed moderately but significantly shorter TCRB CDR3s in all four CD4+ subsets. Diminished insertions and augmented deletions at VDJ junctions characterized type 1 diabetes patients.

The whole isolated RNA underwent reverse transcription, so sequencing captured expressed TCRB transcripts. Assay used: immunoSEQ multiplex PCR; TCRdb lists only in-frame clones, some missing. The sample records around 250,000 clones, approximately 15% being singletons. This clone was seen more than once but under ten times. The antigen is not known. The clonotype comes from a man aged 30 to 45 with type 1 diabetes. Sample: naive CD4+ T cells from blood.

The CDR3 nucleotides are TGCAGCGTTGAAGAATCGACAGCGAACACTGAAGCTTTCTTT. As protein: CSVEESTANTEAFF. The chain has TRBV29-1 and TRBJ1-1, with D possibly matching TRBD1 (5 bases). V was clipped by 0 bases and J by 1 base, with 9 bases between them. The CDR3 is made up of 14 amino acids. Germline lookup yields CDR1 SQVTM and CDR2 ANQGSEA. The variable domain in full, completed from reference TRBV29-1 and TRBJ1-1, reads SAVISQKPSRDICQRGTSLTIQCQVDSQVTMMFWYRQQPGQSLTLIATANQGSEATYESGFVIDKFPISRPNLTFSTLTVSNMSPEDSSIYLCSVEESTANTEAFFGQGTRLTVV.